The 8 T cell receptor beta chains below come from one sample, sequenced in a study of T-cell memory formation after mild COVID-19 (dated by TCRdb to the early 2020s). The method behind the library was 5' RACE. The sample was run on an Illumina NovaSeq 6000. The raw public data were reprocessed by TCRdb itself: fastp quality trimming at Q25, MiXCR clonotype calling, in-frame beta chains only. Duplicate CDR3 protein sequences are folded into a single record with the most common DNA and genes. In all, the sample holds 170,000 or so distinct CDR3 sequences, and roughly 23% of those were seen once. The ten largest clones capture roughly 24% of the sample. Sequencing input: PBMCs or a T cell subset sorted from them (not recorded which). These receptors came from an adult woman who had mild COVID-19 (a few samples of this study predate the infection). The sample titles of this study are shuffled in the database, so cell type and time point are left out; the donor was told from shared clones.

This clonotype was seen a few times. CDR3 sequence (DNA): TGCGCCAGCAGCCAGCATATGGATGAGCAGTTCTTC. It is translated as CASSQHMDEQFF. The chain links TRBV4-1 to TRBJ2-1; D remains unclear. The CDR3 consists of 12 residues. Germline CDR1 MGHRA, CDR2 YSYEKL. V was trimmed by 3 bases and J by 8 bases, leaving 8 bases between them.

This clonotype occurred once. The chain uses TRBV6-1 and TRBJ2-3, with 7 bases fitting TRBD1. V lost 5 bases and J lost 3; bases outside the gene matches: 8. Looked up from germline, CDR1 is MNHNS and CDR2 is SASEGT. This CDR3 comprises 15 residues. CDR3 loop: CASSPTGMGTDTQYF. In nucleotides, the CDR3 is TGTGCCAGCAGTCCGACAGGGATGGGGACAGATACGCAGTATTTT.

This sequence joins TRBV12-3 or TRBV12-4 and TRBJ1-1, with 10 nucleotides matching TRBD1. After removal of 5 bases from V and 6 bases from J, the junction contained 6 bases not matched to a gene. The CDR3 consists of 14 residues. The CDR3 DNA reads TGTGCCAGCAGTGGAGGGGACAGGGGAGCTGAAGCTTTCTTT. Its translation is CASSGGDRGAEAFF.

In this sample, this clonotype turned up a few times. The V gene is TRBV25-1, the J gene TRBJ1-1; D not resolved. This CDR3 is 12 amino acids long. Germline-derived CDR1 and CDR2 are MGHDK and SYGVNS. V was shortened by 2 bases and J by 5 bases, with 6 bases between the two germline ends. The DNA for the CDR3 is TGTGCCAGCAGTGAAGCCGGGACTGAAGCTTTCTTT. Its protein product is CASSEAGTEAFF.

The chain combines TRBV29-1 with TRBJ2-7; the match to TRBD1 covers 7 bases. Germline V CDR1 and CDR2: SQVTM, ANQGSEA. The CDR3 runs to 16 residues. Trimming at V came to 3 bases and at J to 4 bases, leaving 15 bases not matched to a gene. Here the CDR3 DNA reads TGCAGCGTTGATGGAAGCTTGACCGGGACAGCGTACGAGCAGTACTTC. This encodes CSVDGSLTGTAYEQYF.

CDR3 residues: CASSHGTGDTDTQYF. The CDR3 region has the DNA TGCGCCAGCAGTCATGGGACAGGAGACACAGATACGCAGTATTTT. V gene TRBV4-3 combines with J gene TRBJ2-3, with TRBD1 matching over 8 bases. Trimming at V came to 6 bases and at J to 2 bases, leaving 7 bases not matched to a gene. CDR3 length equals 15 residues. Germline-derived CDR1 and CDR2 are LGHNA and YSLEER.

V and J are TRBV19 and TRBJ1-2, with D perhaps matching TRBD1 (6 bases). V lost 5 bases and J 3 bases, leaving 13 bases between the germline ends. This CDR3 has 14 amino acids. Germline CDR1 is LNHDA and CDR2 is SQIVND (reference sequence). CDR3 bases: TGTGCCAGTAGTCCACGCCGGACAGACTATGGCTACACCTTC. It translates to CASSPRRTDYGYTF.

A few counts support this clonotype. The chain combines TRBV4-3 with TRBJ2-7; 14 bases agree with TRBD2. The CDR3 is 18 amino acids. V gave up 1 base and J gave up 0 bases; unmatched junction bases: 5. Germline loops: CDR1 LGHNA, CDR2 YSLEER. The CDR3 loop reads CASSQGLAGGSFSYEQYF. CDR3 bases: TGCGCCAGCAGCCAAGGACTAGCGGGAGGGTCCTTCTCCTACGAGCAGTACTTC.